These 31 T cell receptor beta chains share one sample of origin, sequenced in a study of cytomegalovirus exposure and HLA in healthy donors. The PCR made use of 60 Vbeta and 13 Jbeta primers. Assay: immunoSEQ multiplex PCR; the TCRdb copy retains only in-frame clones and omits some. The sample carries more than 100,000 clones, roughly 80% recorded once. The sample comprised PBMCs. The receptors shown here come from a man under 40 in good health and CMV-seronegative.

This clone is a singleton in its sample. This chain connects TRBV30 to TRBJ1-2, with 7 bases fitting TRBD1. J was trimmed by 5 bases and V by 7 bases; bases with no gene match: 10. Germline V CDR1 and CDR2: GTSNPN, SVGIG (reference sequence). This CDR3 spans 13 amino acids. CDR3 nucleotides: TGTGCCTTTTTCCCGGGACAGCCATATGGCTACACCTTC. Translating it yields CAFFPGQPYGYTF.

The rearrangement links TRBV7-6 to TRBJ2-5; the match to TRBD2 covers 7 bases. J lost 0 bases, V lost 5 bases, and 6 bases had no gene match. The CDR3 is 15 residues long. Germline V gene sequence: CDR1 SGHVS, CDR2 FNYEAQ. The CDR3 DNA follows: TGTGCCAGCAGCCTCCGGGGGGTGTACCAAGAGACCCAGTACTTC. Its translation: CASSLRGVYQETQYF.

The chain is built from TRBV9 and TRBJ2-2, with 7 bases fitting TRBD2. CDR1 SGDLS and CDR2 YYNGEE come from the germline V gene. This CDR3 comprises 17 residues. J gave up 3 bases and V 0 bases, and 8 bases lay outside the gene matches. The CDR3 reads CASSVVGGRDYTGELFF. CDR3 coding DNA: TGTGCCAGCAGCGTAGTTGGGGGGAGGGACTACACCGGGGAGCTGTTTTTT.

This rearrangement joins TRBV7-2 to TRBJ2-7, with TRBD1 matching 7 bases. With V trimmed by 5 bases and J by 4 bases, 5 bases remained unmatched. This CDR3 is 13 amino acids long. The germline CDR1 and CDR2 sequences are SGHTA and FQGNSA. CDR3: CASSGQVQYEQYF. The DNA of the CDR3 is TGTGCCAGCAGCGGACAGGTTCAATACGAGCAGTACTTC.

This clone was found a few times. The V and J genes are TRBV19 and TRBJ2-3; D remains ambiguous. This CDR3 contains 14 residues. From germline, CDR1 is LNHDA and CDR2 SQIVND (reference sequence). Trimming removed 5 bases at V and 6 bases at J, with 15 bases between. As DNA, the CDR3 is TGTGCCAGTAGTTTAGCTTTGCCACAGGATACGCAGTATTTT. Its translation is CASSLALPQDTQYF.

V usage is TRBV5-1 and J usage is TRBJ2-1, with D perhaps matching TRBD2 (6 bases). The CDR3 has 13 amino acids. V dropped 0 bases and J dropped 8 bases, with 9 bases sitting between them. Germline-derived CDR1 and CDR2 are SGHRS and YFSETQ. The CDR3 nucleotides read TGCGCCAGCAGCTTGGTGGAGGGTCATGAGCAGTTCTTC. Encoded protein: CASSLVEGHEQFF.

V usage is TRBV4-2 and J usage is TRBJ1-6; D unclear. CDR1 and CDR2 from the germline V gene are LGHNA and YNFKEQ. Trimming removed 2 bases from V and 10 bases from J, with 15 bases in between. The length of the CDR3 is 15 residues. CDR3 DNA: TGTGCCAGCAGCCAACCTCGGGAGGGAATCTCACCCCTCCACTTT. This sequence encodes CASSQPREGISPLHF.

The V gene is TRBV12-5, the J gene TRBJ1-6; no clear D. V was trimmed by 7 bases and J by 7 bases, leaving 11 bases between them. This CDR3 contains 13 residues. CDR1 is LGHNT, CDR2 FRNRAP, per germline. In DNA, the CDR3 is TGTGCTAGTGCGCTGAGGGAGAATTCACCCCTCCACTTT. It codes for CASALRENSPLHF.

V gene TRBV28 combines with J gene TRBJ2-5, with 9 bases identical to TRBD2. J lost 1 base, V lost 4 bases, and 7 bases had no gene match. Germline V gene lookup returns CDR1 MDHEN and CDR2 SYDVKM. The CDR3 has 16 amino acids. This CDR3 is CASSYSGGPPQETQYF. CDR3 in DNA: TGTGCCAGCAGTTACAGCGGGGGGCCCCCCCAAGAGACCCAGTACTTC.

The chain carries TRBV2 and TRBJ2-1, with 7 bases lining up with TRBD2. This CDR3 spans 15 amino acids. Germline CDR1 is SNHLY and CDR2 is FYNNEI. J lost 5 bases, V lost 6 bases, and 10 bases had no gene match. The CDR3 is CASSPIGGSNNEQFF. The DNA for the CDR3 is TGTGCCAGCAGCCCCATCGGCGGGAGCAACAATGAGCAGTTCTTC.

This clone occurred a few times. J is TRBJ1-3 and V is TRBV4-2; 9 bases are shared with TRBD1. CDR1 is LGHNA, CDR2 YNFKEQ, per germline. The CDR3 length is 16 residues. V lost 3 bases, J lost 0 bases, and 3 bases stayed unmatched. CDR3 in amino acids: CASSHDRGNSGNTIYF. The DNA for the CDR3 is TGTGCCAGCAGCCACGACAGGGGGAACTCTGGAAACACCATATATTTT.

This clone was recorded only once. The V and J genes are TRBV6-4 and TRBJ2-5; possibly TRBD2 for D (7 bases). The CDR3 has 15 residues. Trimming removed 0 bases from V and 2 bases from J, with 10 bases in between. Germline V CDR1 and CDR2: MRHNA, SNTAGT. The CDR3 sequence is CASSDSAGAQETQYF. In DNA, the CDR3 is TGTGCCAGCAGTGACTCCGCGGGGGCTCAAGAGACCCAGTACTTC.

The chain employs TRBV7-2 and TRBJ2-3, with D perhaps matching TRBD2 (5 bases). Trimming removed 5 bases from V and 5 bases from J, with 14 bases in between. Germline V lookup: CDR1 SGHTA, CDR2 FQGNSA. This CDR3 is 14 amino acids long. CDR3 residues: CASSPPGGRDTQYF. Here the CDR3 DNA reads TGTGCCAGCAGCCCGCCTGGAGGACGAGATACGCAGTATTTT.

This chain links TRBV10-3 with TRBJ1-5; 7 bases fit TRBD1. The CDR3 contains 14 residues. The V and J ends lost 6 bases and 6 bases, in that order; junction bases with no gene match: 8. Germline-derived CDR1 and CDR2 are ENHRY and SYGVKD. The CDR3 DNA reads TGTGCCATCAGAGCCGACAGGGAAGGTCAGCCCCAGCATTTT. It translates to CAIRADREGQPQHF.

The chain couples TRBV11-2 to TRBJ1-1; D perhaps matches TRBD1 (5 bases). CDR1 and CDR2 (germline): SGHAT, FQNNGV. V gave up 2 bases and J gave up 4 bases, with 11 bases separating them. The CDR3 has 14 residues. The CDR3 sequence is CASSLLGGSTEAFF. DNA for the CDR3: TGTGCCAGCAGCTTATTGGGGGGGAGCACTGAAGCTTTCTTT.

This clone has a single count. This chain uses TRBV29-1 with TRBJ2-1; 7 bases agree with TRBD1. The V segment lost 6 bases and the J segment 2 bases; nucleotides outside the gene matches: 10. CDR3 length equals 15 residues. CDR1 and CDR2 (germline): SQVTM, ANQGSEA. Here the CDR3 reads CSVAPRDRPYNEQFF. The DNA of the CDR3 is TGCAGCGTAGCCCCCAGGGACAGACCCTACAATGAGCAGTTCTTC.

The CDR3 region has the DNA TGCGCCAGCAGCCAAGATTACGTCGAGAGCCCCTACGAGCAGTACTTC. Residues: CASSQDYVESPYEQYF. V and J are TRBV4-1 and TRBJ2-7; D is unclear. Trimming removed 0 bases at V and 2 bases at J, with 14 bases between. The CDR3 runs to 16 residues. The germline CDR1 and CDR2 sequences are MGHRA and YSYEKL.

This clone has only a few counts. The genes are TRBV7-8 and TRBJ2-3; tentatively, D is TRBD2 (7 bases). This CDR3 has 17 amino acids. V gave up 3 bases and J gave up 4 bases, with 20 bases separating them. CDR1 is SGHVS and CDR2 is FQNEAQ in the germline V gene. The CDR3 reads CASSFRGGGGRADTQYF. For the CDR3, the DNA is TGTGCCAGCAGCTTTAGGGGGGGTGGGGGTCGGGCAGATACGCAGTATTTT.

The chain combines TRBV4-2 with TRBJ2-7; TRBD2 might be the D (5 bases). Trimming took 2 bases from V and 6 from J, leaving 14 bases between them. This CDR3 contains 14 residues. CDR1 and CDR2 from the germline V gene are LGHNA and YNFKEQ. The CDR3 sequence: CASSQPRSGLEQYF. The CDR3 nucleotides read TGTGCCAGCAGCCAACCCCGGAGCGGCCTCGAGCAGTACTTC.

The V gene is TRBV5-1, the J gene TRBJ2-5, with 15 bases matching TRBD2. Trimming took 3 bases from V and 3 from J; bases not matched to a gene: 3. Germline-derived CDR1 and CDR2 are SGHRS and YFSETQ. The CDR3 loop spans 16 amino acids. In DNA form, the CDR3 reads TGCGCCAGCAGCTCCGGACTAGCGGGGGGGAAAGAGACCCAGTACTTC. As protein: CASSSGLAGGKETQYF.

The chain joins TRBV5-6 to TRBJ2-3; unclear D gene. Germline V gives CDR1 SGHDT, CDR2 YYEEEE. The V and J ends lost 1 base and 1 base respectively, with 4 bases between them. This CDR3 has 13 residues. The CDR3 is CASSLRGTDTQYF. CDR3 coding DNA: TGTGCCAGCAGCTTGCGGGGCACAGATACGCAGTATTTT.

The J gene is TRBJ1-1, the V gene TRBV4-3; D not certain. The CDR3 has 13 residues. With 0 bases removed from V and 7 bases from J, the gap between germline ends came to 9 bases. The germline V gene encodes CDR1 LGHNA and CDR2 YSLEER. CDR3 region: CASSQETEGEAFF. CDR3 DNA sequence: TGCGCCAGCAGCCAAGAAACGGAGGGTGAAGCTTTCTTT.

This chain uses TRBV30 with TRBJ2-1; 13 nucleotides agree with TRBD2. The CDR3 runs 18 residues. The V and J ends lost 3 bases and 1 base, in that order; junction bases with no gene match: 9. CDR1 is GTSNPN and CDR2 is SVGIG in the germline V gene (reference sequence). The CDR3 here is CAWRTLAGGLRSYNEQFF. Here the CDR3 DNA reads TGTGCCTGGAGGACACTAGCGGGGGGGCTACGTTCCTACAATGAGCAGTTCTTC.

The J gene is TRBJ2-5, the V gene TRBV6-1, with a possible D match to TRBD2 (6 bases). The J call is uncertain, as TRBJ2-7 better fits the DNA end. The V gene's germline CDR1 is MNHNS and CDR2 SASEGT. The CDR3 spans 13 residues. As DNA, the CDR3 is TGTGCCACGCTATCAGGGAGGTCCGACGAGCAGTACTTC. Amino acids: CATLSGRSDEQYF.

This chain uses TRBV4-1 with TRBJ1-1; no firm D call. The length of the CDR3 is 14 residues. Germline V gene lookup returns CDR1 MGHRA and CDR2 YSYEKL. Trimming took off 3 bases at V and 5 bases at J, with 13 bases between the two ends. The DNA for the CDR3 is TGCGCCAGCAGCCAGCCCCGAGGGCGGACTGAAGCTTTCTTT. Amino acid sequence: CASSQPRGRTEAFF.

This clone has a single count. V and J are TRBV11-2 and TRBJ2-5; a weak D match, TRBD2 (5 bases). The CDR3 covers 15 residues. Germline values: CDR1 SGHAT, CDR2 FQNNGV. V was shortened by 1 base and J by 13 bases, with 22 bases between the two germline ends. The CDR3 here is CASSLGTGPRGEWYF. In DNA form, the CDR3 reads TGTGCCAGCAGCTTAGGAACCGGGCCCCGTGGGGAGTGGTACTTC.

In this sample, this clone turned up a few times. In nucleotides, the CDR3 is TGCGCCAGCAGCTGGGGGACACCATCCTACGAGCAGTACTTC. Translation: CASSWGTPSYEQYF. The chain joins TRBV5-1 to TRBJ2-7, with D possibly TRBD1 on 6 matching bases. CDR1 SGHRS and CDR2 YFSETQ come from the germline V gene. V lost 3 bases and J lost 1, with 11 bases in between. The CDR3 covers 14 residues.

The sample holds one count of this clone. This sequence joins TRBV5-1 and TRBJ2-4, with TRBD2 matching 7 bases. The J segment lost 8 bases and the V segment lost 0 bases, leaving 8 bases of the junction unmatched. CDR3 length: 15 residues. Looked up from germline, CDR1 is SGHRS and CDR2 is YFSETQ. The CDR3 region has the DNA TGCGCCAGCAGCTTGGCGGGACTAACTAGGGACATTCAGTACTTC. Protein sequence: CASSLAGLTRDIQYF.

This chain uses TRBV14 with TRBJ1-5, with TRBD1 identical over 10 bases. This CDR3 region has 16 residues. Trimming took 0 bases from V and 6 from J; bases not matched to a gene: 5. The V gene's germline CDR1 is SGHDN and CDR2 FVKESK. The CDR3 protein is CASSQERDRGSQPQHF. DNA of the CDR3: TGTGCCAGCAGCCAAGAAAGGGACAGGGGCTCTCAGCCCCAGCATTTT.

The CDR3 reads CASSGGQGSTDTQYF. In DNA form, the CDR3 reads TGTGCCAGCAGTGGTGGACAGGGGAGCACAGATACGCAGTATTTT. The genes are TRBV2 and TRBJ2-3; 9 bases map to TRBD1. Germline loops: CDR1 SNHLY, CDR2 FYNNEI. V was clipped by 4 bases and J by 0 bases; unmatched bases: 2. The CDR3 loop spans 15 amino acids.

The V call is TRBV6-5, the J call TRBJ2-7, with 7 bases aligning to TRBD1. Germline V CDR1 and CDR2: MNHEY, SVGAGI. V dropped 6 bases and J dropped 2; count of bases not matched to a gene: 4. The CDR3 extends over 13 amino acids. CDR3 loop: CASRQGQTYEQYF. The CDR3, as DNA: TGTGCCAGCAGGCAGGGACAGACCTACGAGCAGTACTTC.